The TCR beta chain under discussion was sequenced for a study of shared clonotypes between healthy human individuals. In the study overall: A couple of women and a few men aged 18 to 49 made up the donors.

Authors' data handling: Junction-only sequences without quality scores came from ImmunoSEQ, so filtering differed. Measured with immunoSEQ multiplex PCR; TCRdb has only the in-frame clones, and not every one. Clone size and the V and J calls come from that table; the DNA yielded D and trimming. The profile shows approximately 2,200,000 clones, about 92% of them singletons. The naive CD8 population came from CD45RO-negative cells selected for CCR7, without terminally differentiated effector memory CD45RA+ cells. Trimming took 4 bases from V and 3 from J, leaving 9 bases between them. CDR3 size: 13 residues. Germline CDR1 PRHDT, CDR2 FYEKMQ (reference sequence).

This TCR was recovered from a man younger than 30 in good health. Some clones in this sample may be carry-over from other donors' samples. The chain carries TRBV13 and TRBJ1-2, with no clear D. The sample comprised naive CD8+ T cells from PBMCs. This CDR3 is CASSSDGDYGYTF. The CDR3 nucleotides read TGTGCCAGCAGCTCCGACGGAGACTATGGCTACACCTTC.